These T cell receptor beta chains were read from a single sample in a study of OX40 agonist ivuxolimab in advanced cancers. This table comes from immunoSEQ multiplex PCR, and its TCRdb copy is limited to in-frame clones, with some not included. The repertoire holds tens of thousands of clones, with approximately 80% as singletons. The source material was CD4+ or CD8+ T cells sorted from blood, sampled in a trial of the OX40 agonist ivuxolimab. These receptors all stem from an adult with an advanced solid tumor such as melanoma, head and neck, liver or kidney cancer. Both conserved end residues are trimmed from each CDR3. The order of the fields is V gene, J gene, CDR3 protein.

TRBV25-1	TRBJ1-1	ASSAGTFQLAEAF
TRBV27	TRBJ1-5	ASGGQPNQPQH
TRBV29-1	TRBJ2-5	SPGGGGRIETQY
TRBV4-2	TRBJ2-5	ASSDSGTGARETQY
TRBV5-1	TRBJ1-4	ASSHDGLGELF
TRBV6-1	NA	ASSPDAGREQY
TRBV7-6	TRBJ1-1	ASSSITGGGEAF
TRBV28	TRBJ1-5	ATVARLSSNQPQH
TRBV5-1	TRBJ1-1	ASSLIMDKNTEAF
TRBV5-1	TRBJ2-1	ASSHQGAQNYNEQF
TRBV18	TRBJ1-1	ASSPSRGHGTEAF
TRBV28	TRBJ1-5	ASSPAFQPQH
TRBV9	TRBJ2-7	ASSPPTGVPSSYEQY
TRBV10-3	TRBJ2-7	AISPAGGQYEQY
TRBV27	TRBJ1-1	ASRPQGRNTEAF
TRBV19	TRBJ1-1	ASSLPRQGKTEAF
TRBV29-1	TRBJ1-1	SVQLPTGGRLKTEAF
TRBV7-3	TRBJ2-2	ASSAQGLAANTGELF
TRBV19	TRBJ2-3	ASGTSGSTDTQY
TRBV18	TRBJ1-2	ASSPYRGLTNYGYT
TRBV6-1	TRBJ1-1	ASSLSSTIAGEAF
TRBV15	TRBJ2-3	ATSRDRGGRRGGDTQY
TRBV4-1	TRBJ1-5	ASSQGGQALNQPQH
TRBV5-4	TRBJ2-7	ASTTGAYPTSDYEQY
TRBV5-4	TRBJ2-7	ASSLLPQGVGYEQY
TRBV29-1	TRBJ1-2	SVEERTGYYGYT
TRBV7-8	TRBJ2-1	ASSSDRATYNEQF
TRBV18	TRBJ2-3	ASSRDRGQVSDTQY
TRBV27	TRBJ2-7	ASRRGQTYEQY
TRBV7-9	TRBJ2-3	ASSLGVLAPHTDTQY
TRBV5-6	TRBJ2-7	ASSPQVSYEQY
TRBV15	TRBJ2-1	ATSTLKGLAGSYEQF
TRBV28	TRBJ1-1	ASKQGFLVEAF
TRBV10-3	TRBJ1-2	AISESQGVNGYT
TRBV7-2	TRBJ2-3	ASETGTDTQY
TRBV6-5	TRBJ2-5	ASSYGKETQY
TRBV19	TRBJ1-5	ASSIDWGTETNQPQH
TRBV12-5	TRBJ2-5	ASGTRGLPKETQY